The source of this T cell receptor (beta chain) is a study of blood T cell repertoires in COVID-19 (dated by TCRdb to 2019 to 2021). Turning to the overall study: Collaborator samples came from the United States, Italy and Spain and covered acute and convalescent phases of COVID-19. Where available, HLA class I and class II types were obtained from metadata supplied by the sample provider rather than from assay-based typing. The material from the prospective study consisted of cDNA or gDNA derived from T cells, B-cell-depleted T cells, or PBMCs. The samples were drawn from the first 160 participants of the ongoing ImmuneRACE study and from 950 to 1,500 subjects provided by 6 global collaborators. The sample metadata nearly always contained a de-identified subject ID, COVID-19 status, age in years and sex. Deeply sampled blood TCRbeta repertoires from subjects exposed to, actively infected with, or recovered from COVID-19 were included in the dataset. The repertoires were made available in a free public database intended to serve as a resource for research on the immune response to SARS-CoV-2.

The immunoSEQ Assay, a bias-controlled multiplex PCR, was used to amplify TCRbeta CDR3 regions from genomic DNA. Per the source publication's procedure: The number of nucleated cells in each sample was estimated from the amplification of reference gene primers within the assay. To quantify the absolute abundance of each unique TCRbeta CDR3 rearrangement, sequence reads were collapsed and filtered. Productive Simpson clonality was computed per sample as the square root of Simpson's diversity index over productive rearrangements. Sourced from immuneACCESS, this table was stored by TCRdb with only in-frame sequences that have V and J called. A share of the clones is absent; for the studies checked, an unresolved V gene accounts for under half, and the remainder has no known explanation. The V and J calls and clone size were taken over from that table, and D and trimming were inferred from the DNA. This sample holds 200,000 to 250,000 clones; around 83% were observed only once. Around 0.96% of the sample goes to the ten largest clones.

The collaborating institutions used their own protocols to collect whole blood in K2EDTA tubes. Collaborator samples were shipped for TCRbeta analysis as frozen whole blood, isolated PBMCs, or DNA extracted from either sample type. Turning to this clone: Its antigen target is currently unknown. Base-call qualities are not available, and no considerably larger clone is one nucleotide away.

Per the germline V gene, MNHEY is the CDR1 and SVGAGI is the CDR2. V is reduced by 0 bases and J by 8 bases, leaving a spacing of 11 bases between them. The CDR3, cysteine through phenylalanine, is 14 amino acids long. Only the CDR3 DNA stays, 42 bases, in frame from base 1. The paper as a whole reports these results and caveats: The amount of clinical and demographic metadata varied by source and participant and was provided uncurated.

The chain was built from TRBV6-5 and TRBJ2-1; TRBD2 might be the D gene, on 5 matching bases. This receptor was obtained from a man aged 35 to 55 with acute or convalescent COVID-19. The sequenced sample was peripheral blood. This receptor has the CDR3 CASSYSLGSDEQFF. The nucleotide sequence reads TGTGCCAGCAGTTACTCGTTAGGGAGCGATGAGCAGTTCTTC.